The source of this TCR beta chain is a study of blood T cell repertoires in COVID-19. Study background: The study drew acute and convalescent COVID-19 samples from the United States, Italy and Spain. From T cells, B-cell-depleted T cells, or PBMCs came the material, which was cDNA or gDNA.

Measured with immunoSEQ multiplex PCR; TCRdb has only the in-frame clones, and not every one. The sample lists more than 130,000 clones, almost 90% occurring once. V was cut by 4 bases and J by 3 bases, with 14 bases left in between. The V gene's germline CDR1 is SGHKS and CDR2 YYEKEE (reference sequence). The length of the CDR3 is 14 residues. This clonotype was obtained from a man aged 50 to 59 with active or convalescent COVID-19. Source material: peripheral blood. The gene calls are TRBV5-5 and TRBJ2-7, with D tentatively TRBD2 (7 bases). CDR3 coding DNA: TGTGCCAGCAGCCCGGGGGGCAGTTTCTACGAGCAGTACTTC. Its protein product is CASSPGGSFYEQYF.